Presented here are 21 T cell receptor beta chains from one specimen sequenced in a study of response to subunit inactivated influenza vaccine (dated by TCRdb to between 2018 and 2020). Libraries were prepared through RT-PCR. Sequencing took place on an Illumina HiSeq 2500. TCRdb ran its own pipeline on the public reads, namely fastp trimming at Q25 and MiXCR clone calling, and kept in-frame beta chains. Rows are unified per CDR3 protein, each entry keeping the most common DNA and genes. In this sample the table shows about 240,000 distinct CDR3 sequences, over 9% of which occur a single time. The ten largest clones capture 7.8% of the sample. Material: non-naive T cells sorted from PBMCs, obtained approximately 15 days before vaccination. This specimen's cell subset or site label, interpreted: memory T cell fraction. Receptors originate from a man aged 50-60 years who received an inactivated influenza vaccine. Donor details come from another sample of the same person, matched by shared clones.

This clonotype has more than one count but fewer than ten. The genes are TRBV20-1 and TRBJ2-3, with a possible D match to TRBD1 (5 bases). The V gene lost 8 bases and the J gene lost 4 bases, with 10 bases spanning the gap. The CDR3 is 11 amino acids. Germline V lookup: CDR1 DFQATT, CDR2 SNEGSKA (reference sequence). The CDR3 region has the DNA TGCAGTTGCCAAGGGGCAGATACGCAGTATTTT. It translates to CSCQGADTQYF.

The chain combines TRBV7-6 with TRBJ2-2, with D uncertain. The CDR3 is 12 amino acids. The V gene lost 5 bases and the J gene lost 4 bases, with 5 bases spanning the gap. Germline V gene lookup returns CDR1 SGHVS and CDR2 FNYEAQ. This CDR3 is CASSTRTGELFF. In DNA, the CDR3 is TGTGCCAGCAGCACTCGCACCGGGGAGCTGTTTTTT.

V usage is TRBV5-5 and J usage is TRBJ1-2; 12 bases line up with TRBD1. CDR1 and CDR2 from the germline V gene are SGHKS and YYEKEE (reference sequence). Trimming removed 0 bases from V and 8 bases from J; junction bases left unmatched: 11. The CDR3 is 17 amino acids. CDR3 residues: CASSLDTGTGGFRGYTF. DNA of the CDR3: TGTGCCAGCAGCTTGGACACCGGGACAGGGGGCTTTCGGGGCTACACCTTC. Complete variable domain (other parts from reference TRBV5-5 and TRBJ1-2): DAGVTQSPTHLIKTRGQQVTLRCSPISGHKSVSWYQQVLGQGPQFIFQYYEKEERGRGNFPDRFSARQFPNYSSELNVNALLLGDSALYLCASSLDTGTGGFRGYTFGSGTRLTVV.

This clonotype has a handful of counts. V is TRBV3-1 and J is TRBJ2-5; 8 nucleotides agree with TRBD1. The length of the CDR3 is 20 residues. Germline lookup yields CDR1 LGHDT and CDR2 YNNKEL (reference sequence). Trimming took 0 bases from V and 3 from J; bases not matched to a gene: 18. CDR3 in DNA: TGTGCCAGCAGCCAAGAAGAAAAAGCCCCAGGGGGCAGATCCAAAGAGACCCAGTACTTC. Protein sequence: CASSQEEKAPGGRSKETQYF.

This clonotype was counted only a few times. The chain recombines TRBV6-2 or TRBV6-3 with TRBJ2-3; TRBD2 agrees at 8 bases. V lost 4 bases to trimming and J lost 1 base; unmatched junction nucleotides: 4. Germline V gene lookup returns CDR1 MNHEY and CDR2 SVGEGT. This CDR3 is 15 amino acids long. CDR3 amino acids: CASSLAGRGTDTQYF. The CDR3 coding sequence is TGTGCCAGCAGTTTAGCGGGGAGGGGCACAGATACGCAGTATTTT.

This clonotype was found many times. CDR3 DNA sequence: TGTGCCAGCAGCGTAGGGACAGGGGAATACGGTGGCTACACCTTC. It yields the protein CASSVGTGEYGGYTF. V usage is TRBV9 and J usage is TRBJ1-2, with 9 bases lining up with TRBD1. The CDR3 length is 15 residues. V shed 0 bases, J shed 7 bases, and the junction held 7 bases outside the gene matches. Germline V gene data show CDR1 as SGDLS and CDR2 as YYNGEE.

This chain uses TRBV5-1 with TRBJ1-2, with 7 bases aligning to TRBD1. The ends lost 1 base at V and 0 bases at J; junction bases unmatched: 3. The V gene's germline CDR1 is SGHRS and CDR2 YFSETQ. This CDR3 is built from 15 residues. The CDR3 protein is CASSLTGDANYGYTF. The CDR3 bases are TGCGCCAGCAGCTTGACAGGGGACGCTAACTATGGCTACACCTTC.

V usage is TRBV9 and J usage is TRBJ2-3; weak D call: TRBD2 (5 bases). V lost 0 bases to trimming and J lost 5 bases, with 7 bases between them. The CDR3 extends over 13 amino acids. Per the germline V gene, CDR1 is SGDLS and CDR2 is YYNGEE. The CDR3 DNA follows: TGTGCCAGCAGCGTAGCCCGGGGAGATACGCAGTATTTT. This translates into CASSVARGDTQYF.

This rearrangement joins TRBV28 to TRBJ2-7; 7 bases are shared with TRBD1. V dropped 5 bases and J dropped 0; count of bases not matched to a gene: 7. There are 15 residues in the CDR3. Germline V gives CDR1 MDHEN, CDR2 SYDVKM. Here the CDR3 reads CASSKTGTASYEQYF. The CDR3 DNA reads TGTGCCAGCAGTAAAACCGGGACAGCCTCCTACGAGCAGTACTTC.

This clonotype has only a few counts. Lacking the conserved final phenylalanine or tryptophan, this CDR3 likely reflects a read error. The chain combines TRBV11-2 with TRBJ2-6; D is possibly TRBD1 (6 bases). The V end was cut by 1 base, the J end by 0 bases, with 16 bases between. CDR3 length: 19 residues. Germline CDR1 and CDR2: SGHAT and FQNNGV. CDR3 protein: CASSLVARQGYSGANVLTS. CDR3 DNA: TGTGCCAGCAGCTTAGTAGCCCGTCAGGGGTACTCTGGGGCCAACGTCCTGACTTCC.

V is TRBV7-2 and J is TRBJ1-3; D is uncertain. Germline CDR1 SGHTA, CDR2 FQGNSA. This CDR3 spans 15 amino acids. Trimming left V 2 bases short and J 0 bases short, with 8 bases between. The CDR3 loop is CASSLISLSGNTIYF. As DNA, the CDR3 is TGTGCCAGCAGCTTAATCTCGCTCTCTGGAAACACCATATATTTT.

This clonotype was picked up many times. The rearrangement links TRBV7-2 to TRBJ2-2; D perhaps matches TRBD2 (5 bases). Trimming removed 0 bases from V and 0 bases from J, with 5 bases in between. The CDR3 contains 15 residues. Germline CDR1 reads SGHTA; CDR2 reads FQGNSA. CDR3 in DNA: TGTGCCAGCAGCTTAGCAGCGGCGAACACCGGGGAGCTGTTTTTT. Encoded protein: CASSLAAANTGELFF.

V is TRBV11-2 and J is TRBJ2-5, with 8 nucleotides matching TRBD1. V lost 2 bases to trimming and J lost 5 bases; unmatched junction nucleotides: 7. Germline-derived CDR1 and CDR2 are SGHAT and FQNNGV. The CDR3 covers 15 residues. Here the CDR3 DNA reads TGTGCCAGCAGCTTACGGGGCAGGGGGCAGGAGACCCAGTACTTC. This codes for CASSLRGRGQETQYF.

This clonotype showed up just a few times. The chain couples TRBV5-6 to TRBJ2-2; 7 nucleotides line up with TRBD2. Per germline, CDR1 SGHDT and CDR2 YYEEEE. The CDR3 extends over 13 amino acids. The V and J ends lost 5 bases and 6 bases, in that order; junction bases with no gene match: 4. DNA of the CDR3: TGTGCCAGCAGAACTGGACTAGCCGGGGAGCTGTTTTTT. It translates to CASRTGLAGELFF.

This clonotype has a handful of counts. This rearrangement joins TRBV27 to TRBJ2-2; perhaps TRBD2 as D (6 bases). Between the trimmed V and J ends, which lost 5 bases and 9 bases, there was a span of 19 bases. CDR3 length: 15 amino acids. Germline V lookup: CDR1 MNHEY, CDR2 SMNVEV (reference sequence). CDR3 bases: TGTGCCAGCAGTGCCCGGACTACCCGGTCTAGGGAGCTGTTTTTT. Its protein is CASSARTTRSRELFF.

This clonotype was seen ten or more times. This rearrangement joins TRBV12-3 or TRBV12-4 to TRBJ1-1, with 8 bases aligning to TRBD1. V shed 5 bases and J 9 bases; nucleotides not matched to a gene: 8. CDR3 length: 13 amino acids. The CDR3: CASSQNRGRQAFF. The CDR3 DNA follows: TGTGCCAGCAGTCAAAACAGGGGGAGACAAGCTTTCTTT.

This clonotype was counted a few times. V is TRBV20-1 and J is TRBJ2-7; 7 positions agree with TRBD1. The J segment lost 6 bases and the V segment lost 4 bases, leaving 12 bases of the junction unmatched. Germline loops: CDR1 DFQATT, CDR2 SNEGSKA (reference sequence). This CDR3 contains 14 residues. CDR3 residues: CSATPGTAKGEQYF. The CDR3 DNA follows: TGCAGTGCTACCCCGGGGACAGCTAAGGGCGAGCAGTACTTC.

This clonotype was found many times. The chain links TRBV9 to TRBJ1-5; D is unresolved. The V end was cut by 4 bases, the J end by 1 base, with 9 bases between. Germline assignment: CDR1 SGDLS and CDR2 YYNGEE. CDR3 length equals 14 residues. This CDR3 is CASSPGNSNQPQHF. The CDR3 nucleotides are TGTGCCAGCAGCCCGGGTAACAGCAATCAGCCCCAGCATTTT.

This clonotype came up many times. The V gene is TRBV10-2, the J gene TRBJ1-4; D gene ambiguous. V gave up 5 bases and J gave up 0 bases, with 25 bases separating them. This CDR3 comprises 20 residues. Germline CDR1 WSHSY, CDR2 SAAADI. Here the CDR3 reads CASSQRVLSPRYTTNEKLFF. CDR3 nucleotides: TGCGCCAGCAGTCAAAGGGTCTTAAGCCCACGTTACACAACTAATGAAAAACTGTTTTTT.

This clonotype has at least ten counts. The chain joins TRBV6-1 to TRBJ2-6; D ambiguous. Per germline, CDR1 MNHNS and CDR2 SASEGT. The V and J ends lost 2 bases and 1 base respectively, with 9 bases between them. The CDR3 extends over 16 amino acids. The CDR3 spells CASSEWSKSGANVLTF. The CDR3 DNA sequence: TGTGCCAGCAGTGAATGGTCTAAATCTGGGGCCAACGTCCTGACTTTC.

The chain couples TRBV5-1 to TRBJ2-5; 8 nucleotides line up with TRBD2. Germline loops: CDR1 SGHRS, CDR2 YFSETQ. Losses at the gene ends were 4 bases for V and 5 bases for J; bases not matched to a gene: 7. The CDR3 is made up of 14 amino acids. CDR3 nucleotides: TGCGCCAGCAGCCCCCTTAGCGGGACGGAGACCCAGTACTTC. Translating it yields CASSPLSGTETQYF. The full variable domain, rest sourced from reference TRBV5-1 and TRBJ2-5, is KAGVTQTPRYLIKTRGQQVTLSCSPISGHRSVSWYQQTPGQGLQFLFEYFSETQRNKGNFPGRFSGRQFSNSRSEMNVSTLELGDSALYLCASSPLSGTETQYFGPGTRLLVL.